The 30 T cell receptor beta chains in this list originate from one sample, sequenced in a study of a mutant IDH1 vaccine in newly diagnosed glioma. The time point: week 23, last vaccination. In the vaccine, a single dose held 300 ug of the mutant IDH1 20-mer peptide, along with topical imiquimod. Clones were sequenced by immunoSEQ multiplex PCR, and TCRdb holds only the in-frame ones, with some missing. This table holds tens of thousands of clones, 75% to 90% found once. Their antigens are not known. Here the sequenced sample was PBMCs, taken from a glioma patient whose treatment included an IDH1 peptide vaccine. Source of these receptors: a woman in her fifties or sixties with glioma.

The chain has TRBV6-1 and TRBJ1-5; no firm D call. V shed 1 base and J shed 6 bases, with 10 bases lying between them. The CDR3 has 14 residues. Germline V gives CDR1 MNHNS, CDR2 SASEGT. CDR3 sequence (DNA): TGTGCCAGCAGTGAAGGACCGAGAGGTCAGCCCCAGCATTTT. As protein: CASSEGPRGQPQHF.

The chain recombines TRBV25-1 with TRBJ2-1; possibly TRBD1 for D (6 bases). Germline V lookup: CDR1 MGHDK, CDR2 SYGVNS. The length of the CDR3 is 12 residues. V was clipped by 10 bases and J by 7 bases, with 14 bases between them. This chain's CDR3 is CATAQQGNEQFF. CDR3 DNA: TGTGCCACCGCTCAACAGGGTAATGAGCAGTTCTTC.

This clone has just one count. The chain employs TRBV5-5 and TRBJ2-3; no reliable D call. CDR3 length: 15 residues. Trimming pared 3 bases from V and 2 bases from J, leaving 13 bases between. Germline V lookup: CDR1 SGHKS, CDR2 YYEKEE (reference sequence). CDR3 protein: CASSYFRANTDTQYF. The CDR3 coding sequence is TGTGCCAGCAGCTACTTTAGGGCCAACACAGATACGCAGTATTTT.

The CDR3 DNA reads TGTGCCAGCAGCCGGGGCGGGGGGTGGAGCACAGATACGCAGTATTTT. Amino acids: CASSRGGGWSTDTQYF. This chain links TRBV7-2 with TRBJ2-3, with 8 bases fitting TRBD2. CDR1 and CDR2 (germline): SGHTA, FQGNSA. The V and J ends lost 5 bases and 0 bases, in that order; junction bases with no gene match: 7. The CDR3 runs to 16 residues.

This clone was recorded only once. The chain joins TRBV28 to TRBJ2-1, with 15 bases fitting TRBD2. The CDR3 loop spans 13 amino acids. CDR1 is MDHEN, CDR2 SYDVKM, per germline. With V trimmed by 6 bases and J by 14 bases, 5 bases remained unmatched. The CDR3 sequence: CASSSGLAGGKFF. The CDR3 nucleotides are TGTGCCAGCAGCTCCGGACTAGCGGGAGGGAAGTTCTTC.

The V gene is TRBV4-1, the J gene TRBJ2-5; TRBD2 agrees at 15 bases. TRBJ2-7 matches the DNA end more closely, so the J call is doubtful. This CDR3 is 15 amino acids long. From germline, CDR1 is MGHRA and CDR2 YSYEKL. The CDR3 here is CASSQGLAGGYEQYF. Written as DNA, the CDR3 is TGCGCCAGCAGCCAGGGACTAGCGGGAGGTTACGAGCAGTACTTC.

This clone has more than one count but fewer than ten. The chain employs TRBV25-1 and TRBJ1-1; D remains ambiguous. The CDR3 contains 11 residues. Per germline, CDR1 MGHDK and CDR2 SYGVNS. The V gene lost 10 bases and the J gene lost 6 bases, with 12 bases spanning the gap. The CDR3 here is CAIRSGAEAFF. The CDR3 DNA follows: TGTGCCATTCGGTCCGGCGCTGAAGCTTTCTTT.

The chain is built from TRBV29-1 and TRBJ2-1; D remains ambiguous. V dropped 4 bases and J dropped 0 bases, with 10 bases sitting between them. CDR1 is SQVTM, CDR2 ANQGSEA, per germline. The CDR3 length is 14 residues. Written as DNA, the CDR3 is TGCAGCGTTGTGGAAGCAAGCTCCTACAATGAGCAGTTCTTC. It encodes CSVVEASSYNEQFF.

V is TRBV27 and J is TRBJ1-3; weak D call: TRBD1 (5 bases). This CDR3 has 16 amino acids. Germline CDR1 MNHEY, CDR2 SMNVEV (reference sequence). Deletions cut 2 bases from V and 2 bases from J, with 13 bases between. The CDR3 region has the DNA TGTGCCAGCAGTTTAAGACCCTGGGGGGCTGGAAACACCATATATTTT. Its protein is CASSLRPWGAGNTIYF.

The rearrangement joins TRBV27 to TRBJ1-3; D is unresolved. This CDR3 is 15 amino acids long. Germline V CDR1 and CDR2: MNHEY, SMNVEV (reference sequence). Trimming pared 5 bases from V and 1 base from J, leaving 12 bases between. CDR3 region: CASSRSPLSGNTIYF. In nucleotides, the CDR3 is TGTGCCAGCAGTCGATCACCCTTGTCTGGAAACACCATATATTTT.

This clone turned up a few times. The chain employs TRBV4-1 and TRBJ2-1; no clear D. V was cut by 1 base and J by 3 bases, with 10 bases left in between. The CDR3 consists of 15 residues. CDR1 and CDR2 (germline): MGHRA, YSYEKL. CDR3 in amino acids: CASSQGARNYNEQFF. In DNA, the CDR3 is TGCGCCAGCAGCCAAGGCGCGCGGAACTACAATGAGCAGTTCTTC.

The chain is built from TRBV6-6 and TRBJ1-1; no clear D. Trimming took off 5 bases at V and 8 bases at J, with 12 bases between the two ends. CDR1 and CDR2 from the germline V gene are MNHNY and SVGAGI (reference sequence). CDR3 length: 12 residues. This CDR3 reads CASSALGGEAFF. CDR3 DNA: TGTGCCAGCAGTGCCTTGGGAGGGGAAGCTTTCTTT.

The chain joins TRBV30 to TRBJ1-2; the D gene is possibly TRBD1 (5 bases). Trimming left V 3 bases short and J 5 bases short, with 7 bases between. The CDR3 sequence is 11 residues long. CDR1 GTSNPN and CDR2 SVGIG come from the germline V gene (reference sequence). The DNA of the CDR3 is TGTGCCTGGAGGGGGGTGTATGGCTACACCTTC. This sequence encodes CAWRGVYGYTF.

The gene calls are TRBV25-1 and TRBJ1-5, with a weak D call TRBD1 (5 bases). Trimming removed 4 bases from V and 0 bases from J, with 7 bases in between. The CDR3 runs to 14 residues. Germline V CDR1 and CDR2: MGHDK, SYGVNS. DNA for the CDR3: TGTGCCAGCAGTGGTGACAGTAGCAATCAGCCCCAGCATTTT. It encodes CASSGDSSNQPQHF.

The J gene is TRBJ2-7, the V gene TRBV19; D perhaps matches TRBD1 (6 bases). This CDR3 comprises 16 residues. Trimming removed 3 bases from V and 7 bases from J, with 22 bases in between. Per the germline V gene, CDR1 is LNHDA and CDR2 is SQIVND (reference sequence). CDR3 DNA: TGTGCCAGTAGTATGAGTCCAGGGACAACTTCTTGGGAGCAGTACTTC. Translation gives CASSMSPGTTSWEQYF.

The chain recombines TRBV19 with TRBJ1-2; TRBD1 is a possible D gene (6 bases). V was cut by 10 bases and J by 3 bases, with 18 bases left in between. Germline V gene data show CDR1 as LNHDA and CDR2 as SQIVND (reference sequence). CDR3 length: 14 amino acids. CDR3 DNA sequence: TGTGCCACCCACCCTGGGACAATCGACTATGGCTACACCTTC. Encoded protein: CATHPGTIDYGYTF.

The chain uses TRBV5-4 and TRBJ1-3; TRBD1 agrees at 10 bases. V lost 4 bases and J lost 4; bases outside the gene matches: 8. The CDR3 is made up of 16 amino acids. CDR1 and CDR2 from the germline V gene are SGHNT and YYREEE (reference sequence). The CDR3: CASSAMDRGYGNTIYF. CDR3 nucleotides: TGTGCCAGCAGCGCAATGGACAGGGGGTACGGAAACACCATATATTTT. Full variable domain (outside the CDR3, taken from reference TRBV5-4 and TRBJ1-3): ETGVTQSPTHLIKTRGQQVTLRCSSQSGHNTVSWYQQALGQGPQFIFQYYREEENGRGNFPPRFSGLQFPNYSSELNVNALELDDSALYLCASSAMDRGYGNTIYFGEGSWLTVV.

This sequence joins TRBV5-1 and TRBJ1-1, with no clear D. The CDR3 consists of 13 residues. The V gene lost 5 bases and the J gene lost 3 bases, with 11 bases spanning the gap. From germline, CDR1 is SGHRS and CDR2 YFSETQ. CDR3 bases: TGCGCCAGCAGTTCGGACGGAGACACTGAAGCTTTCTTT. This sequence encodes CASSSDGDTEAFF.

The rearrangement links TRBV5-4 to TRBJ2-7; 10 positions agree with TRBD2. With 2 bases clipped from V and 2 bases from J, the junction kept 4 bases outside the gene matches. This CDR3 contains 15 residues. Germline lookup yields CDR1 SGHNT and CDR2 YYREEE (reference sequence). Here the CDR3 DNA reads TGTGCCAGCAGCTTTCTAGCGGGAGCGACCTACGAGCAGTACTTC. Residues: CASSFLAGATYEQYF.

This clone was observed a few times. The chain has TRBV28 and TRBJ2-3, with unresolved D. The CDR3 is 13 amino acids. V was shortened by 2 bases and J by 0 bases, with 3 bases between the two germline ends. Germline V CDR1 and CDR2: MDHEN, SYDVKM. In DNA form, the CDR3 reads TGTGCCAGCAGTTTACGTAGCACAGATACGCAGTATTTT. This translates into CASSLRSTDTQYF.

The J gene is TRBJ1-1, the V gene TRBV5-6; a possible D gene is TRBD1 (6 bases). This CDR3 contains 15 residues. Germline assignment: CDR1 SGHDT and CDR2 YYEEEE. Trimming took off 3 bases at V and 5 bases at J, with 17 bases between the two ends. This CDR3 is CASSSRQEGGTEAFF. CDR3 sequence (DNA): TGTGCCAGCAGCTCGAGACAGGAAGGGGGGACTGAAGCTTTCTTT.

The chain has TRBV4-1 and TRBJ2-3, with a tentative D call TRBD1 (6 bases). The CDR3 is made up of 17 amino acids. Germline-derived CDR1 and CDR2 are MGHRA and YSYEKL. The ends were cut back, 0 bases at V and 1 base at J, with 14 bases in the middle. For the CDR3, the DNA is TGCGCCAGCAGCCAAGATCGGGACACCCATGGCACAGATACGCAGTATTTT. It codes for CASSQDRDTHGTDTQYF.

The chain has TRBV5-1 and TRBJ2-2; 8 bases match TRBD2. The ends lost 4 bases at V and 1 base at J; junction bases unmatched: 6. This CDR3 region has 16 residues. CDR1 and CDR2 from the germline V gene are SGHRS and YFSETQ. The CDR3 loop reads CASSKVAGGNTGELFF. The CDR3 region has the DNA TGCGCCAGCAGCAAGGTGGCGGGAGGGAACACCGGGGAGCTGTTTTTT. Based on the CDR3 plus reference TRBV5-1 and TRBJ2-2, the full variable domain is KAGVTQTPRYLIKTRGQQVTLSCSPISGHRSVSWYQQTPGQGLQFLFEYFSETQRNKGNFPGRFSGRQFSNSRSEMNVSTLELGDSALYLCASSKVAGGNTGELFFGEGSRLTVL.

The chain employs TRBV4-1 and TRBJ2-7; a possible D gene is TRBD2 (6 bases). Trimming took off 4 bases at V and 0 bases at J, with 10 bases between the two ends. CDR3 length: 14 amino acids. From germline, CDR1 is MGHRA and CDR2 YSYEKL. DNA of the CDR3: TGCGCCAGCAGCCGATGGGACTTCTCCTACGAGCAGTACTTC. Its protein is CASSRWDFSYEQYF.

This chain joins TRBV5-1 and TRBJ1-6; D is undetermined. The V and J ends lost 4 bases and 7 bases respectively, with 18 bases between them. There are 16 residues in the CDR3. Germline CDR1 and CDR2: SGHRS and YFSETQ. The CDR3 loop reads CASSRADLTRNSPLHF. The CDR3 bases are TGCGCCAGCAGCCGGGCGGACCTGACGCGGAATTCACCCCTCCACTTT.

The chain employs TRBV6-1 and TRBJ1-2, with D unresolved. V dropped 3 bases and J dropped 6 bases, with 11 bases sitting between them. Germline-derived CDR1 and CDR2 are MNHNS and SASEGT. There are 13 residues in the CDR3. The CDR3 sequence is CASSEVRANGYTF. DNA for the CDR3: TGTGCCAGCAGTGAGGTGCGGGCAAATGGCTACACCTTC.

The chain has TRBV4-1 and TRBJ1-4; tentative D call: TRBD1 (5 bases). V lost 3 bases and J lost 8, with 16 bases in between. Germline CDR1 and CDR2: MGHRA and YSYEKL. The CDR3 is 15 residues long. The CDR3 sequence is CASSQGGLDTEKLFF. As DNA, the CDR3 is TGCGCCAGCAGCCAGGGGGGGTTAGACACCGAAAAACTGTTTTTT.

J is TRBJ2-1 and V is TRBV11-2, with a possible D match to TRBD1 (5 bases). CDR1 and CDR2 from the germline V gene are SGHAT and FQNNGV. The CDR3 length is 17 residues. Between the trimmed V and J ends, which lost 2 bases and 0 bases, there was a span of 14 bases. CDR3 sequence reads: CASSLPHYRSSYNEQFF. In nucleotides, the CDR3 is TGTGCCAGCAGCTTACCCCACTACAGGAGCTCCTACAATGAGCAGTTCTTC.

The V gene is TRBV5-1, the J gene TRBJ2-3, with 8 bases matching TRBD2. CDR1 and CDR2 (germline): SGHRS, YFSETQ. The CDR3 has 16 amino acids. J lost 0 bases, V lost 0 bases, and 3 bases had no gene match. In DNA form, the CDR3 reads TGCGCCAGCAGCTTGGGGGCTAGCGGGAGCACAGATACGCAGTATTTT. Its translation is CASSLGASGSTDTQYF. The full variable domain, rest sourced from reference TRBV5-1 and TRBJ2-3, is KAGVTQTPRYLIKTRGQQVTLSCSPISGHRSVSWYQQTPGQGLQFLFEYFSETQRNKGNFPGRFSGRQFSNSRSEMNVSTLELGDSALYLCASSLGASGSTDTQYFGPGTRLTVL.

This clone has just a few counts. The chain recombines TRBV4-1 with TRBJ1-6; D ambiguous. The V end was cut by 0 bases, the J end by 4 bases, with 4 bases between. This CDR3 contains 14 residues. Germline V CDR1 and CDR2: MGHRA, YSYEKL. The CDR3 nucleotides are TGCGCCAGCAGCCAAGACAGGTATAATTCACCCCTCCACTTT. This gives the protein CASSQDRYNSPLHF.